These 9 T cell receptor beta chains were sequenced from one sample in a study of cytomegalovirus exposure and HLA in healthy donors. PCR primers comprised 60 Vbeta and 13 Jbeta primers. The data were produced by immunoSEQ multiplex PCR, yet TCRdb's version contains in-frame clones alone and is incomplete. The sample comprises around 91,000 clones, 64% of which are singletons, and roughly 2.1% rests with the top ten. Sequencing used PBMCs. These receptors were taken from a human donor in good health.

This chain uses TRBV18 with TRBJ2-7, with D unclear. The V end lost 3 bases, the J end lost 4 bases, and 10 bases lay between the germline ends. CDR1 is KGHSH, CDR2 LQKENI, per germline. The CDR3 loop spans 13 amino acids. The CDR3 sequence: CASSPYLTYEQYF. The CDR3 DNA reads TGTGCCAGCTCACCCTATTTGACATACGAGCAGTACTTC. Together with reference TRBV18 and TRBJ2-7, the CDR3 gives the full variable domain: NAGVMQNPRHLVRRRGQEARLRCSPMKGHSHVYWYRQLPEEGLKFMVYLQKENIIDESGMPKERFSAEFPKEGPSILRIQQVVRGDSAAYFCASSPYLTYEQYFGPGTRLTVT.

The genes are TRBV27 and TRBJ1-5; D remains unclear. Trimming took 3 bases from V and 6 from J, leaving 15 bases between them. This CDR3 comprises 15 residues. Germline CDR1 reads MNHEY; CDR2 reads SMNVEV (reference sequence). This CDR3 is CASSLMEGRSQPQHF. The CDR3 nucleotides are TGTGCCAGCAGTTTGATGGAGGGAAGGAGTCAGCCCCAGCATTTT.

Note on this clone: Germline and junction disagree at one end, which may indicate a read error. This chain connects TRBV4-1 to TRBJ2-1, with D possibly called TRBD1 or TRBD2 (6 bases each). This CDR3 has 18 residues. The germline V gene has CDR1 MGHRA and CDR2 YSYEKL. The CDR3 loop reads CASTQGGSRGTSYNEQFF. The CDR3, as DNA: TGCGCCAGCACCCAAGGGGGGTCCCGGGGGACCTCCTACAATGAGCAGTTCTTC.

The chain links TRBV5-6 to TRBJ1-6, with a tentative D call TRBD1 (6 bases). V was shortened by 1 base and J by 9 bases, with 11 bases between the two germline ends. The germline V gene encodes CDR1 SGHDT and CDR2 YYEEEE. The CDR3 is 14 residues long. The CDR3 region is CASSLQEGGSPLHF. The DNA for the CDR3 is TGTGCCAGCAGCTTGCAAGAAGGGGGTTCACCCCTCCACTTT.

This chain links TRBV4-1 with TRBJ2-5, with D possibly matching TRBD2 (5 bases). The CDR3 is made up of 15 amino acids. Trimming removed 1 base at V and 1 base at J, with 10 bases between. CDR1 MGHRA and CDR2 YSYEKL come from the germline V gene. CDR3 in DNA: TGCGCCAGCAGCCAAGGGAGAGGGTTCCAAGAGACCCAGTACTTC. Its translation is CASSQGRGFQETQYF.

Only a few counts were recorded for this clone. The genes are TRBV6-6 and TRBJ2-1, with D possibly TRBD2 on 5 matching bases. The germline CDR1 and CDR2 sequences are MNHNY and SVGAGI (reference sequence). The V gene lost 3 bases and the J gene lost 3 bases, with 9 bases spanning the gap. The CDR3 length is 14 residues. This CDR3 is CASSYSEGYNEQFF. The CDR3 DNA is TGTGCCAGCAGTTATTCAGAGGGCTACAATGAGCAGTTCTTC.

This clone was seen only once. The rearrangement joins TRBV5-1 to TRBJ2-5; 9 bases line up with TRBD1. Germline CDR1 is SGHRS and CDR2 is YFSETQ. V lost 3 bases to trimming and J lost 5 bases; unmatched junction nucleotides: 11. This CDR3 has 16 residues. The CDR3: CASSSTGTGTIETQYF. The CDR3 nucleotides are TGCGCCAGCAGCTCTACGGGGACAGGGACCATCGAGACCCAGTACTTC. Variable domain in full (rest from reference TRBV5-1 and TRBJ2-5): KAGVTQTPRYLIKTRGQQVTLSCSPISGHRSVSWYQQTPGQGLQFLFEYFSETQRNKGNFPGRFSGRQFSNSRSEMNVSTLELGDSALYLCASSSTGTGTIETQYFGPGTRLLVL.

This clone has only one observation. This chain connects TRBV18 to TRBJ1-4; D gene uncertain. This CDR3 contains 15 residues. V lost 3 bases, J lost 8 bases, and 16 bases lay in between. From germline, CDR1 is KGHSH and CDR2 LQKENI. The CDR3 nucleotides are TGTGCCAGCTCACCCCCCGGGGTCAAAGGGGAAAAACTGTTTTTT. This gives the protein CASSPPGVKGEKLFF.

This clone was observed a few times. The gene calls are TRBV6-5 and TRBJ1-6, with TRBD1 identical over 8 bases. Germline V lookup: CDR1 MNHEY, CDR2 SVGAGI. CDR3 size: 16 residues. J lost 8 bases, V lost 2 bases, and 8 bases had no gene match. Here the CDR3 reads CASSYVPGGLDSPLHF. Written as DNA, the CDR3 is TGTGCCAGCAGTTACGTTCCAGGGGGCTTGGATTCACCCCTCCACTTT.